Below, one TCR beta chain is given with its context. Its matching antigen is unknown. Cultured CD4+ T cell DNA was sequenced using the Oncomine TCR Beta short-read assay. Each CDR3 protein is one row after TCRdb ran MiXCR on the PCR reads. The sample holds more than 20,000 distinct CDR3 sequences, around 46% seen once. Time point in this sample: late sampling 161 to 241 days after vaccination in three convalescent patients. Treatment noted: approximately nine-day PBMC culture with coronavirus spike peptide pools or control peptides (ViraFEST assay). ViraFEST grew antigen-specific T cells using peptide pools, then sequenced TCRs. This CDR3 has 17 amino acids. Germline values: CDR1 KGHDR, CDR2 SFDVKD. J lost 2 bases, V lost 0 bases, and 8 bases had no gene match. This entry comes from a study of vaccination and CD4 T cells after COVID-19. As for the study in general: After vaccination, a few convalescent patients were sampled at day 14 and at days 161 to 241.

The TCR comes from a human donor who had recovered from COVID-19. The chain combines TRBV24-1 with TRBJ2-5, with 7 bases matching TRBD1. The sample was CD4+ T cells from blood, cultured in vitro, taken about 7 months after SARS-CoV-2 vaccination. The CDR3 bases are TGTGCCACCAGTGATTTGCACGGGGACAGCCTTCAAGAGACCCAGTACTTC. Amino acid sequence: CATSDLHGDSLQETQYF.